This T cell receptor beta chain was recovered during a study of Ad26.COV2.S vaccination and SARS-CoV-2 variants. Turning to the study itself: It was the COV1001 Ad26.COV2.S trial arm that included the donor.

Regarding this clone: Its cognate antigen is unknown.

Study-wide points: Possibly, TCR breadth and depth analyses underestimated total T cell responses.

The treatment is: roughly 19 received Ad26.COV2.S at low or high dose, single or two shots; about 5 received placebo; per-sample allocation not given. Material that was analyzed had been drawn on day 63 after the first vaccine or placebo injection. Donor was an adult aged 18-55 years in Boston. Assay used: immunoSEQ multiplex PCR; TCRdb lists only in-frame clones, some missing. The sample lists some 410,000 clones, 80% to 95% occurring once. CDR1 and CDR2 from the germline V gene are LNHDA and SQIVND (reference sequence). The CDR3 spans 14 residues. V gave up 4 bases and J gave up 3 bases, with 12 bases separating them.

Specimen: peripheral blood, collected in a trial of Ad26.COV2.S vaccine versus placebo. The chain couples TRBV19 to TRBJ1-1, with D tentatively TRBD1 (6 bases). The sequence came from a person between 18 and 65 years old who received the Ad26.COV2.S COVID-19 vaccine or a placebo. The CDR3 nucleotides read TGTGCCAGTAGTACCTTACAGGGAGACACTGAAGCTTTCTTT. This codes for CASSTLQGDTEAFF.